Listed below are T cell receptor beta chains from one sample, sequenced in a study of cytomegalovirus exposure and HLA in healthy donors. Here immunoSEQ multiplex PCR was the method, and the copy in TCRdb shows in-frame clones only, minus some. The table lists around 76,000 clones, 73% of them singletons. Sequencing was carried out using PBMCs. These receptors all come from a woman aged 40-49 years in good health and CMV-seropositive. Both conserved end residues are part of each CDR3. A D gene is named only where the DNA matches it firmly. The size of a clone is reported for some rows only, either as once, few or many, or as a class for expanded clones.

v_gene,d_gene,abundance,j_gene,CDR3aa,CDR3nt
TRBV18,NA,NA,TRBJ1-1,CASSRVRGRSEAFF,TGTGCCAGCTCACGGGTCAGAGGAAGGTCTGAAGCTTTCTTT
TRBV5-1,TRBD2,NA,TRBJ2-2,CASSFAGGSGELFF,TGCGCCAGCAGCTTCGCGGGAGGATCCGGGGAGCTGTTTTTT
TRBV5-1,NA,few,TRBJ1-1,CASSSTQGNTEAFF,TGCGCCAGCAGCTCGACCCAGGGAAACACTGAAGCTTTCTTT
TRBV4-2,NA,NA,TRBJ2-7,CASSQDLGEQYF,TGTGCCAGCAGCCAAGATCTAGGCGAGCAGTACTTC
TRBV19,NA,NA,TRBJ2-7,CASSTAGLSSYEQYF,TGTGCCAGTAGCACAGCGGGTCTAAGCTCCTACGAGCAGTACTTC
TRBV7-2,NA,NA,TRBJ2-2,CASSLDPGGLIGELFF,TGTGCCAGCAGCTTAGATCCGGGGGGCTTGATCGGGGAGCTGTTTTTT
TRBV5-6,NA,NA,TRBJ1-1,CASSFGNGVTNTEAFF,NA
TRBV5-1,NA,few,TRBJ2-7,CASSLGRWGSEQYF,TGCGCCAGCAGCTTAGGGAGGTGGGGTTCGGAGCAGTACTTC
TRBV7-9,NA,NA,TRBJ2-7,CASSFGDSYEQYF,TGTGCCAGCAGCTTCGGGGACTCCTACGAGCAGTACTTC
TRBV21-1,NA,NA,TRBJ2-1,CASSTAGTGFDNEQFF,TGTGCCAGCAGCACCGCCGGGACAGGGTTTGACAATGAGCAGTTCTTC
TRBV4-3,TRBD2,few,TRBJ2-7,CASSQEPSGGSYEQYF,TGCGCCAGCAGCCAAGAGCCTAGCGGGGGTTCCTACGAGCAGTACTTC
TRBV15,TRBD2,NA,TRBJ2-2,CATSSRRSLAGGTGELFF,TGTGCCACCAGCAGCCGTAGGTCACTAGCGGGAGGTACTGGGGAGCTGTTTTTT
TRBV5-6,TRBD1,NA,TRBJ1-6,CASSSPNRGPNSPLHF,TGTGCCAGCAGCTCCCCGAACAGGGGCCCCAATTCACCCCTCCACTTT
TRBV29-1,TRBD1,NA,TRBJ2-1,CGVERGRYEQFF,TGCGGCGTTGAGAGGGGGCGGTACGAGCAGTTCTTC
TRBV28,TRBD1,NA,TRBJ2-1,CASSTGQGSNNEQFF,TGTGCCAGCAGCACAGGACAGGGATCGAACAATGAGCAGTTCTTC
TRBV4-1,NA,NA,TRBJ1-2,CASSQDMGGSYGYTF,TGCGCCAGCAGCCAAGATATGGGGGGATCCTATGGCTACACCTTC
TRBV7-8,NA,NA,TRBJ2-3,CASSSQKVRGADTQYF,TGTGCCAGCAGCTCCCAAAAGGTTCGAGGAGCAGATACGCAGTATTTT
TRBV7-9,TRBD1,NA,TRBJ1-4,CASSQGQGNEKLFF,TGTGCCAGCAGCCAGGGACAGGGTAATGAAAAACTGTTTTTT
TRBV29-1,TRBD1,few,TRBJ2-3,CSVELKGQITDTQYF,TGCAGCGTTGAACTCAAGGGACAGATCACAGATACGCAGTATTTT
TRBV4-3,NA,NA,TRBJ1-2,CASSQDGSLRMGYTF,TGCGCCAGCAGCCAAGATGGGAGCCTTAGAATGGGCTACACCTTC